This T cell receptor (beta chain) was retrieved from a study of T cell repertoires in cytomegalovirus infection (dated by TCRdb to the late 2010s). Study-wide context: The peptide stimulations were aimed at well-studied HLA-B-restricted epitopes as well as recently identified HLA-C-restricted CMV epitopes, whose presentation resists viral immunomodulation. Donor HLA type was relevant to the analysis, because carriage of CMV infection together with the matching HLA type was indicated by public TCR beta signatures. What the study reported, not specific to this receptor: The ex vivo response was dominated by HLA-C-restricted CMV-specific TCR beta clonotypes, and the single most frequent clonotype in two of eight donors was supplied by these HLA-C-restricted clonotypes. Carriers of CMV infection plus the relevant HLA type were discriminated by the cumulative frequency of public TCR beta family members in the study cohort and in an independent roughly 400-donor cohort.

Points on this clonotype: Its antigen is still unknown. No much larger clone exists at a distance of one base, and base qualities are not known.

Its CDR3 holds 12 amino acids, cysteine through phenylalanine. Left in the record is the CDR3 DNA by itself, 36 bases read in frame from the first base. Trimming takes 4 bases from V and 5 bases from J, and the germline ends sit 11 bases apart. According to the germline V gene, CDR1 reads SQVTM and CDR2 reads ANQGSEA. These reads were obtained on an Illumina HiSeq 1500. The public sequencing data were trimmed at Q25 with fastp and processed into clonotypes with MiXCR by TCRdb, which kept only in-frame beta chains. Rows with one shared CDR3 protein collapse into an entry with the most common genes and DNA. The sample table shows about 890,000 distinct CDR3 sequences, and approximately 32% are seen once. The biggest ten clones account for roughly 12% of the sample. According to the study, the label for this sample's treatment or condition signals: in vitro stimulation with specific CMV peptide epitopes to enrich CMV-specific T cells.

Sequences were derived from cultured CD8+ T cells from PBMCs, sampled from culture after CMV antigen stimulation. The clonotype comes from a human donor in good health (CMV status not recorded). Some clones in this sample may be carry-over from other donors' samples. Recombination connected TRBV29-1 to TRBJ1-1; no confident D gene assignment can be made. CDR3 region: CSVGEGGTEAFF. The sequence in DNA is TGCAGCGTTGGGGAGGGAGGAACTGAAGCTTTCTTT. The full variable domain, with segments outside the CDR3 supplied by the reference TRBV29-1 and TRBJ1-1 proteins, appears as SAVISQKPSRDICQRGTSLTIQCQVDSQVTMMFWYRQQPGQSLTLIATANQGSEATYESGFVIDKFPISRPNLTFSTLTVSNMSPEDSSIYLCSVGEGGTEAFFGQGTRLTVV.